This T cell receptor (beta chain) was found in a study of T cell repertoires in cytomegalovirus infection. At the level of the study: A matching HLA type, together with CMV infection, was signaled by public TCR beta signatures. Study-wide results and caveats: Summed frequency of shared TCR beta families picked out CMV carriers who also had the relevant HLA. HLA-C-restricted CMV-specific TCR beta clonotypes prevailed in the ex vivo response.

This clonotype was counted at least ten times. Its antigen is unidentified. Each CDR3 protein is one row after TCRdb ran MiXCR on the reads. The repertoire holds nearly 550,000 distinct CDR3 sequences, with approximately 15% as singletons. Deletions cut 1 base from V and 0 bases from J, with 8 bases between. The CDR3 is 15 amino acids. The genes are TRBV12-3 or TRBV12-4 and TRBJ2-3; no clear D. Source material: CD8+ T cells from PBMCs. The receptor was isolated from a human donor in good health (CMV status not recorded). Some clones in this sample may be carry-over from other donors' samples. CDR3 coding DNA: TGTGCCAGCAGTTTAGACTTCGTTAGCACAGATACGCAGTATTTT. Protein: CASSLDFVSTDTQYF.